Included here is one T cell receptor beta chain sequence, with context. The antigen is not known. TCRdb's table, derived via immunoSEQ multiplex PCR, lists solely in-frame clones and lacks some. This sample has about 40,000 clones, with about 70% found just once. This record belongs to a study of cytotoxic CD8 clonotypes in ibrutinib-treated CLL. Overall study context: The authors obtained response samples at a median of about 11 months of treatment, range 6 to 36.

Findings and limits, study-wide: At ibrutinib response, clonality increased, and at progression it declined back toward baseline.

Looked up from germline, CDR1 is MDHEN and CDR2 is SYDVKM. The V and J ends lost 1 base and 5 bases, in that order; junction bases with no gene match: 7. The CDR3 spans 15 residues. The sequenced sample was PBMCs, obtained at disease progression, from a patient treated with ibrutinib. V usage is TRBV28 and J usage is TRBJ2-7, with 8 bases matching TRBD1. This clonotype was obtained from a human donor with chronic lymphocytic leukemia. The CDR3 is CASSLFAGGEDEQYF. The CDR3 nucleotides read TGTGCCAGCAGTTTATTTGCAGGGGGCGAGGACGAGCAGTACTTC.